A selection of T cell receptor beta chains follows, all from one sample in a study of identical twins. MiXCR, applied by TCRdb to the 5' RACE reads, yields one record per CDR3 protein. Found here are about 520,000 distinct CDR3 sequences, around 20% of them singletons; the top ten hold around 1%. These data also formed part of another study, on T cells expressing NK-cell markers.

The sequenced sample was CD4+ T cells sorted from blood. The origin of the receptors is a woman in her late teens or twenties in good health. Each CDR3 is given with its conserved first and last residue. D genes are given only for firm matches. The size field is filled for only some rows; it gives once, few, many or a size class.

TRBJ2-5	-	TRBV11-3	few	TGTGCCAGCAGCTTTCCAGAATTAGGCGAGACCCAGTACTTC	CASSFPELGETQYF
TRBJ2-3	TRBD2	TRBV7-2	few	TGTGCCAGCAGCTGGAAGACTAGCGGCACAGATACGCAGTATTTT	CASSWKTSGTDTQYF
TRBJ2-7	TRBD2	TRBV20-1	few	TGCAGTGCTTATAGCGGGAGGGGCGAGCAGTACTTC	CSAYSGRGEQYF
TRBJ2-2	-	TRBV5-1	few	TGCGCCAGCGGCGTCGGGGTAACCGGGGAGCTGTTTTTT	CASGVGVTGELFF
TRBJ2-7	TRBD2	TRBV9	-	TGTGCCAGCAGCGTGGGGGGAGCGGGGCGGACCTACGAGCAGTACTTC	CASSVGGAGRTYEQYF
TRBJ2-1	-	TRBV7-8	few	TGTGCCAGCAGCTTACCAGGCAGACCGAATGAGCAGTTCTTC	CASSLPGRPNEQFF
TRBJ2-1	TRBD2	TRBV9	many	TGTGCCAGCAGCGCCCGAGGGAGGGACAATGAGCAGTTCTTC	CASSARGRDNEQFF
TRBJ1-1	TRBD1	TRBV29-1	few	TGCAGCGTTGGATACAGGGGGCCGAACACTGAAGCTTTCTTT	CSVGYRGPNTEAFF
TRBJ2-1	TRBD2	TRBV3-1	-	TGTGCCAGCAGCCGCGGACTAGCGGGAGGTTTGAATGAGCAGTTCTTC	CASSRGLAGGLNEQFF
TRBJ2-7	TRBD1	TRBV6-2/TRBV6-3	few	TGTGCCAGCAGTTCCGTCGGTCGGACAGGGAATCCCTACGAGCAGTACTTC	CASSSVGRTGNPYEQYF
TRBJ2-2	TRBD2	TRBV15	few	TGTGCCACCAAGGATCTTACTAGGGCTAGCGGGGCCGGGGAGCTGTTTTTT	CATKDLTRASGAGELFF
TRBJ1-2	-	TRBV3-1	-	TGTGCCAGCAGCCAAGCCCGCAGAGGCTACACCTTC	CASSQARRGYTF
TRBJ2-7	-	TRBV10-3	-	TGTGCCATCAGTGGCGCCAGGGGTCTACGCTACGAGCAGTACTTC	CAISGARGLRYEQYF
TRBJ2-1	-	TRBV29-1	many	TGCAGCGTTGTTCTTAGGACAGAATACAATGAGCAGTTCTTC	CSVVLRTEYNEQFF
TRBJ2-3	-	TRBV20-1	-	TGCAGTGCTAGAGACCCAGGGCCGCTTGGAACACGCACAGATACGCAGTATTTT	CSARDPGPLGTRTDTQYF
TRBJ1-5	-	TRBV12-3/TRBV12-4	-	TGTGCCAGCAGTTTATTTCTGGATCAGCCCCAGCATTTT	CASSLFLDQPQHF
TRBJ1-4	-	TRBV20-1	-	TGCAGTGCTAGGCCCGGGACCGATGAAAAACTGTTTTTT	CSARPGTDEKLFF
TRBJ2-5	-	TRBV15	few	TGTGCCACCAGCCAAGGGAGCGGGGAGACCCAGTACTTC	CATSQGSGETQYF
TRBJ1-1	TRBD1	TRBV5-1	-	TGCGCCAGCAGCTGGACAGGGAGGGGGATGAACACTGAAGCTTTCTTT	CASSWTGRGMNTEAFF
TRBJ2-7	-	TRBV29-1	-	TGCAGCGTTGAAGACAGTTTCTTGAGGGAGCAGTACTTC	CSVEDSFLREQYF
TRBJ2-5	TRBD1	TRBV9	-	TGTGCCAGCAGCTCCACGACAGGGACGGGGACCCAGTACTTC	CASSSTTGTGTQYF
TRBJ1-1	-	TRBV20-1	-	TGCAGCGGGGGGGACGGGAACACTGAAGCTTTCTTT	CSGGDGNTEAFF
TRBJ2-1	TRBD1	TRBV20-1	few	TGCAGTGCTCTCTCCTGGACAGGGCGGAATGAGCAGTTCTTC	CSALSWTGRNEQFF
TRBJ2-7	-	TRBV29-1	few	TGCAGCGCGGTAGGGGTCCCGACCAGCGAGCAGTACTTC	CSAVGVPTSEQYF
TRBJ2-1	-	TRBV12-3/TRBV12-4	few	TGTGCCAGCAGTTTATCTCGGGGGCCCCCCAATGAGCAGTTCTTC	CASSLSRGPPNEQFF
TRBJ1-5	-	TRBV5-5	many	TGTGCCAGCAGCCCTTATGGGGGATATAGCAATCAGCCCCAGCATTTT	CASSPYGGYSNQPQHF
TRBJ2-7	TRBD2	TRBV6-1	-	TGTGCCAGCAGTGCGGCTAGCGGCTACGAGCAGTACTTC	CASSAASGYEQYF
TRBJ2-3	-	TRBV7-9	-	TGTGCCAGCAGCCCCAGACAGGCGGCAGATACGCAGTATTTT	CASSPRQAADTQYF
TRBJ1-1	-	TRBV12-3/TRBV12-4	-	TGTGCCAGCAGCCCAAGCCGGCATGGGGACACTGAAGCTTTCTTT	CASSPSRHGDTEAFF
TRBJ2-7	-	TRBV19	-	TGTGCCAGTAGTCCTACCCAAACTGACGAGCAGTACTTC	CASSPTQTDEQYF
TRBJ2-7	-	TRBV5-1	-	TGCGCCAGCAGCGTGGAGGGACAGAGATCCTACGAGCAGTACTTC	CASSVEGQRSYEQYF
TRBJ2-1	TRBD2	TRBV12-3/TRBV12-4	-	TGTGCCAGCAGACGGACCGGGAGGTCCTACAATGAGCAGTTCTTC	CASRRTGRSYNEQFF
TRBJ2-2	TRBD1	TRBV3-1	-	TGTGCCAGCAGCCAAGAAGCTCAGGGGGCGAGGGGACTTACCGGGGAGCTGTTTTTT	CASSQEAQGARGLTGELFF
TRBJ1-6	TRBD1	TRBV20-1	-	TGCAGTGCTGGGACAGGGGGTAATTCACCCCTCCACTTT	CSAGTGGNSPLHF
TRBJ2-1	-	TRBV30	-	TGTGCCTGGAGTGTAGAGGGACTGGGGACCTACAATGAGCAGTTCTTC	CAWSVEGLGTYNEQFF
TRBJ2-1	-	TRBV12-3/TRBV12-4	-	TGTGCCAGCACCCGGAATTACAATGAGCAGTTCTTC	CASTRNYNEQFF
TRBJ2-5	TRBD2	TRBV2	few	TGTGCCAGCAGTTCCTCGGGACTAGCGACCCAGTACTTC	CASSSSGLATQYF
TRBJ2-7	-	TRBV12-3/TRBV12-4	many	TGTGCCAGCAGAGCACAGGGAATTAACGAGCAGTACTTC	CASRAQGINEQYF
TRBJ2-4	-	TRBV30	-	TGTGCCTCAACCCGCACGGGGGCGGACATTCAGTACTTC	CASTRTGADIQYF
TRBJ2-1	TRBD2	TRBV20-1	many	TGCAGTGCTAGGGGGACTACCTTCACCAATGAGCAGTTCTTC	CSARGTTFTNEQFF
TRBJ2-1	TRBD2	TRBV12-3/TRBV12-4	-	TGTGCCAGCAGTCCTCGAGCGGGGCTAACGAACAATGAGCAGTTCTTC	CASSPRAGLTNNEQFF
TRBJ2-3	-	TRBV7-8	-	TGTGCCAGCAGGGTTTATCGCGCAGATACGCAGTATTTT	CASRVYRADTQYF
TRBJ1-5	-	TRBV20-1	-	TGCAGTGCTAGAGTTGGGTGGGGGAATCAGCCCCAGCATTTT	CSARVGWGNQPQHF
TRBJ2-2	TRBD1	TRBV3-1	few	TGTGCCAGCAGGACCGGGACAGGGTGGACCGGGGAGCTGTTTTTT	CASRTGTGWTGELFF
TRBJ1-1	-	TRBV3-1	-	TGTGCCAGCAGCCACAGCCGGGAAGCTTTCTTT	CASSHSREAFF
TRBJ2-5	-	TRBV6-5	-	TGTGCCAGCAGTTCCACGGGATTTGGCGAAGAGACCCAGTACTTC	CASSSTGFGEETQYF
TRBJ2-6	TRBD1	TRBV20-1	-	TGCAGTGCTAGGAAACAGGGGGGGGCCAACGTCCTGACTTTC	CSARKQGGANVLTF
TRBJ2-5	-	TRBV7-2	many	TGTGCCAGCAGCTTAGATCGGGCTGAAGAGACCCAGTACTTC	CASSLDRAEETQYF
TRBJ1-1	-	TRBV5-1	few	TGCGCCAGCAGCTTACAGGGATCAAAAAACACTGAAGCTTTCTTT	CASSLQGSKNTEAFF
TRBJ2-1	-	TRBV11-1	-	TGTGCCAGCAGCCATCCTAGGTCGAATGAGCAGTTCTTC	CASSHPRSNEQFF
TRBJ2-1	-	TRBV6-6	-	TGTGCCAGCATTGGAGATTACAATGAGCAGTTCTTC	CASIGDYNEQFF
TRBJ2-3	TRBD2	TRBV4-1	-	TGCGCCAGCAGCCAAGATTGGCCTAGCGGGAGGGCTAGCACAGATACGCAGTATTTT	CASSQDWPSGRASTDTQYF
TRBJ2-1	TRBD2	TRBV10-2	many	TGCGCCAGCAAGGGAGCGGGAGGATACAATGAGCAGTTCTTC	CASKGAGGYNEQFF
TRBJ2-2	-	TRBV15	few	TGTGCCACCAGCAGAGATAAGGGCAGGGGTTTGACCGGGGAGCTGTTTTTT	CATSRDKGRGLTGELFF
TRBJ2-1	-	TRBV24-1	many	TGTGCCACCAGTGATTCTGGGGGCTCCTACAATGAGCAGTTCTTC	CATSDSGGSYNEQFF